This T cell receptor (beta chain) was sequenced in a study of T cell changes during pregnancy in multiple sclerosis. This CDR3 comprises 14 residues. V was pared by 6 bases and J by 3 bases, with 7 bases of the junction left unmatched. Looked up from germline, CDR1 is MNHNY and CDR2 is SVGAGI (reference sequence). The assay was immunoSEQ multiplex PCR, and TCRdb's table has in-frame clones only and misses some. The data contain tens of thousands of clones, 92% of them singletons. The material sequenced was peripheral blood, taken in the first trimester of pregnancy. The TCR originated in a female donor with multiple sclerosis, enrolled in a pregnancy study. The V and J genes are TRBV6-6 and TRBJ2-7, with TRBD2 matching over 8 bases. CDR3 amino acids: CASRWGRGDYEQYF. The CDR3 DNA is TGTGCCAGCAGATGGGGGCGGGGGGACTACGAGCAGTACTTC.